A selection of T cell receptor beta chains follows, all from one sample in a study of T cells after yellow fever vaccination. TCRdb redid the calling of the 5' RACE reads with MiXCR, one entry per CDR3 protein. This sample has hundreds of thousands of distinct CDR3 sequences, with roughly 9.4% found just once. The source material was PBMCs, sampled on the day of the first yellow fever vaccination. These receptors all stem from a young man who received the YFV17D yellow fever vaccine. The CDR3 runs from the conserved cysteine through the conserved F or W. D genes are given only for firm matches. Clone size is shown for a subset of rows, as once, few, many or a class of expanded clone.

>.|TRBV25-1|.|TRBJ2-1
TGTGCCAGCAGTGAATTGACAGCCCCCGCCTACAATGAGCAGTTCTTC
CASSELTAPAYNEQFF
>.|TRBV3-1|.|TRBJ1-1
TGTGCCAGCAGCCAAGACGGGGGGGCGGCTTTCTTT
CASSQDGGAAFF
>.|TRBV18|TRBD1|TRBJ1-1
TGTGCCAGCTCACCAGGGACAGGTCTGAACACTGAAGCTTTCTTT
CASSPGTGLNTEAFF
>.|TRBV6-5|.|TRBJ1-4
TGTGCCAGCCGCTACCCGGCCGGGGGGTATGAAAAACTGTTTTTT
CASRYPAGGYEKLFF
>few|TRBV7-3|.|TRBJ2-6
TGTGCCAGCAGCTTAGGTTCGGAGATCATACCCTCTGGGGCCAACGTCCTGACTTTC
CASSLGSEIIPSGANVLTF
>.|TRBV4-1|.|TRBJ2-5
TGCGCCAGCAGCCAGTATCTCAGCAGTACCGACCAAGAGACCCAGTACTTC
CASSQYLSSTDQETQYF
>few|TRBV11-2|.|TRBJ2-7
TGTGCCAGCAGCCCAGGGGTCGGAACCTACGAGCAGTACTTC
CASSPGVGTYEQYF
>few|TRBV5-4|TRBD1|TRBJ1-6
TGTGCCAGCAGCTCCCGACAGGGGGCGTCCAATTCACCCCTCCACTTT
CASSSRQGASNSPLHF
>few|TRBV14|.|TRBJ2-7
TGTGCCAGCAGCCAAGATGGCCCTGAGCAGTACTTC
CASSQDGPEQYF
>.|TRBV11-2|TRBD1|TRBJ2-1
TGTGCCAGCAGCCGGACAGGAAATTACAATGAGCAGTTCTTC
CASSRTGNYNEQFF
>few|TRBV7-8|.|TRBJ1-5
TGTGCCAGCAGCTTTTGGGAGAAGAATCAGCCCCAGCATTTT
CASSFWEKNQPQHF
>.|TRBV7-2|TRBD2|TRBJ2-5
TGTGCCAGCAGCTTACTAGCGGGCCAAGAGACCCAGTACTTC
CASSLLAGQETQYF
>.|TRBV24-1|TRBD2|TRBJ2-2
TGTGCCACCAGTGATGTTAGCGGGGATGTCGGGGAGCTGTTTTTT
CATSDVSGDVGELFF
>few|TRBV12-3/TRBV12-4|.|TRBJ2-7
TGTGCCAGCACCGCAGGTCCTAGCTCCTACGAGCAGTACTTC
CASTAGPSSYEQYF
>once|TRBV5-4|.|TRBJ2-3
TGTGCCAGCAGCCGGACCGCAGATACGCAGTATTTT
CASSRTADTQYF
>few|TRBV28|.|TRBJ2-4
TGTGCCAGCAGTTCATCAGCTCAGGGATCGGGCATTCAGTACTTC
CASSSSAQGSGIQYF
>many|TRBV5-1|.|TRBJ2-2
TGCGCCAGCAGCCAATTCGGGGGGCCGTCCGGGGAGCTGTTTTTT
CASSQFGGPSGELFF
>few|TRBV6-6|.|TRBJ2-5
TGTGCCAGCTCCAAGGGTGGAGGAGAGACCCAGTACTTC
CASSKGGGETQYF
>few|TRBV5-5|TRBD1|TRBJ1-5
TGTGCCAGCAGCTTGGTACAGGGGAAGAATCAGCCCCAGCATTTT
CASSLVQGKNQPQHF
>few|TRBV15|.|TRBJ2-7
TGTGCCACCAGCAGAGGGGCAGGCAAGCGTACCTACGAGCAGTACTTC
CATSRGAGKRTYEQYF
>many|TRBV28|.|TRBJ1-1
TGTGCCAGCAGTTTATACCAAGTTGTGGGAGAAGCTTTCTTT
CASSLYQVVGEAFF
>many|TRBV7-9|TRBD1|TRBJ1-5
TGTGCCAGCAGCCCTGACAGGGGAAATCAGCCCCAGCATTTT
CASSPDRGNQPQHF
>.|TRBV7-2|.|TRBJ1-2
TGTGCCAGCAGCTTGTGGACGGCCTATGGCTACACCTTC
CASSLWTAYGYTF
>.|TRBV19|TRBD1|TRBJ2-7
TGTGCCAGTAGCCGCCTTTCGGGACAGTACTCTTACGAGCAGTACTTC
CASSRLSGQYSYEQYF
>once|TRBV15|.|TRBJ2-1
TGTGCCACCAGCACAGACGGGACCGGGGAGCAGTTCTTC
CATSTDGTGEQFF
>few|TRBV20-1|.|TRBJ2-2
TGCAGTGCTAGCCACGGGACTACCGGGGAGCTGTTTTTT
CSASHGTTGELFF
>.|TRBV7-2|.|TRBJ1-3
TGTGCCAGCAGCTTACGGGTCAGCCTCTCTGGAAACACCATATATTTT
CASSLRVSLSGNTIYF
>few|TRBV12-3/TRBV12-4|.|TRBJ2-3
TGTGCCAGCAGTTTACCAGGACCCGGGGGCCTGCCTAGCACAGATACGCAGTATTTT
CASSLPGPGGLPSTDTQYF
>.|TRBV20-1|.|TRBJ2-6
TGCAGTGCTAGTTTGCCAGCCTCTGGGGCCAACGTCCTGACTTTC
CSASLPASGANVLTF
>many|TRBV4-3|.|TRBJ2-3
TGCGCCAGCAGCCAAGCCGGGGCTCCTCCCGCTACGCAGTATTTT
CASSQAGAPPATQYF
>.|TRBV19|.|TRBJ1-1
TGTGCCAGTCCCTTCCGCTGGGGAACCACTGAAGCTTTCTTT
CASPFRWGTTEAFF
>.|TRBV18|.|TRBJ2-5
TGTGCCAGCTCACCACGAGGGAAGCCCGAAGAGACCCAGTACTTC
CASSPRGKPEETQYF
>few|TRBV7-3|TRBD2|TRBJ2-4
TGTGCCAGCAGCTTAAAGGATGCTAGCGGGGAGAATGTAGCCAAAAACATTCAGTACTTC
CASSLKDASGENVAKNIQYF
>.|TRBV24-1|TRBD1|TRBJ2-2
TGTGCCACCAGTGATTTGGGCAGGGGGCGGACCGGGGAGCTGTTTTTT
CATSDLGRGRTGELFF
>few|TRBV27|.|TRBJ1-2
TGTGCCAGCAGACCCCAGCGGGGTTATGGCTACACCTTC
CASRPQRGYGYTF
>many|TRBV5-1|.|TRBJ2-2
TGCGCCAGCAGCTTATTACAGGGGAACACCGGGGAGCTGTTTTTT
CASSLLQGNTGELFF
>many|TRBV29-1|.|TRBJ2-1
TGCAGCGTTGAGCCGGATCTGTACAATGAGCAGTTCTTC
CSVEPDLYNEQFF
>.|TRBV20-1|.|TRBJ1-5
TGCAGTGCTAGTGTGGGGGGTAACAATCAGCCCCAGCATTTT
CSASVGGNNQPQHF
>many|TRBV7-2|TRBD1|TRBJ2-5
TGTGCCAGCAGCTTGGACAGGGCGGCGGAGACCCAGTACTTC
CASSLDRAAETQYF